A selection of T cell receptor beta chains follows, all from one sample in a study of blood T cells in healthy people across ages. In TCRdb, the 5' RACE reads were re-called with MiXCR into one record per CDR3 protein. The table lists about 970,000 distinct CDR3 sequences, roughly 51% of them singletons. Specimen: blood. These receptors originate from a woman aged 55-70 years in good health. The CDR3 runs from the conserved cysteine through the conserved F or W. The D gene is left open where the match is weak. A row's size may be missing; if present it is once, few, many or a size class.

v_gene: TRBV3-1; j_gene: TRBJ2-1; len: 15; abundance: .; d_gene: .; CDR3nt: TGTGCCAGCAGCCAAGACTGGGACGCCTACAATGAGCAGTTCTTC; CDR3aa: CASSQDWDAYNEQFF
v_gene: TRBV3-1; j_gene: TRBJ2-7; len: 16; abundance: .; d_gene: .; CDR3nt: TGTGCCAGCAGCCACCCCGAAATCAAACAGGCATCCGAGCAGTACTTC; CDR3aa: CASSHPEIKQASEQYF
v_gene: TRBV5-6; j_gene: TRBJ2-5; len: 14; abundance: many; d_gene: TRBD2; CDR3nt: TGTGCCAGCAGCCGCGGACTAGCCTTGGAGACCCAGTACTTC; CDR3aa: CASSRGLALETQYF
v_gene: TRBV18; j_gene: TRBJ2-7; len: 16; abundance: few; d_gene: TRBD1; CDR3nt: TGTGCCAGCTCACCACCAAAGGGGACAGGGGGTTACGAGCAGTACTTC; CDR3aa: CASSPPKGTGGYEQYF
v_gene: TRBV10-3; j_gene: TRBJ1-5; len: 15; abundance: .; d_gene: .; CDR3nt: TGTGCCATCAGTGAGCGGGGGGAAAGCAATCAGCCCCAGCATTTT; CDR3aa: CAISERGESNQPQHF
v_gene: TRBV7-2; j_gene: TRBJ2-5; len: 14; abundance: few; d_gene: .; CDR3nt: TGTGCCAGCAGCCCCCCGGCCCCTGAAGAGACCCAGTACTTC; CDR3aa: CASSPPAPEETQYF
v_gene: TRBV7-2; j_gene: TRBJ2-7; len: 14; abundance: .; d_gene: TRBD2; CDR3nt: TGTGCCAGCAACTCAGCGGGAGGGTTCAACGAGCAGTACTTC; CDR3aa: CASNSAGGFNEQYF
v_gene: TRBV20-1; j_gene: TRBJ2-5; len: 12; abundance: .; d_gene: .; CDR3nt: TGCAGTGCTAAGGGGGTCGGAGAGACCCAGTACTTC; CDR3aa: CSAKGVGETQYF
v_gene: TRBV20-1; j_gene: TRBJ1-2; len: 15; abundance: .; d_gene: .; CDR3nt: TGCAGTGCTAGAGATCTGAGGGAAGCTAACTATGGCTACACCTTC; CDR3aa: CSARDLREANYGYTF
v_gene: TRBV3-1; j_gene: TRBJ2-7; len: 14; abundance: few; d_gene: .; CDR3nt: TGTGCCAGCAGCCAAGGATGGGGTCCCCACGAGCAGTACTTC; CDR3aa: CASSQGWGPHEQYF